This paragraph reports one TCR beta chain. Antigen specificity is unknown. Trimming took 4 bases from V and 1 from J, leaving 16 bases between them. The CDR3 loop spans 15 amino acids. From germline, CDR1 is DFQATT and CDR2 SNEGSKA (reference sequence). The sample originates from a study of blood T cells in healthy people across ages. Combining a sample-barcoded 5' primer with a J-beta primer mix, a second PCR ran for 7 to 11 cycles. Each TCR beta cDNA got a 12-nucleotide random molecular identifier. Samples each returned at least 3 million CDR3-containing paired-end reads. MiXCR, applied by TCRdb to the 5' RACE reads, yields one record per CDR3 protein. The table has 1 million or so distinct CDR3 sequences, under 30% seen once. Points from the study as a whole: Per million T cells, TCR beta diversity dropped roughly linearly as age increased.

In addition, the sample was reused for a study of T cells of mothers and their children.

Input material: blood. The rearrangement links TRBV20-1 to TRBJ1-1; D perhaps matches TRBD1 (6 bases). This TCR was sampled from a girl aged 2 to 10 in good health. The CDR3 reads CSATDPGTKNTEAFF. The CDR3 coding sequence is TGCAGTGCTACTGACCCCGGGACAAAGAACACTGAAGCTTTCTTT.